This record concerns one T cell receptor beta chain sequence. The target antigen is unknown. Method: immunoSEQ multiplex PCR; TCRdb's copy keeps in-frame clones and lacks some. Among around 350,000 clones listed, more than 80% were seen once. From the approximately 120-subject validation cohort, which was separate from the roughly 670-subject first cohort, the donors were drawn. These data belong to a study of cytomegalovirus exposure and HLA in healthy donors. Study-wide results and limits: Whilst most TCR sequences proved rare, a subset of public TCRs occurred across many donors. High specificity and sensitivity for cytomegalovirus status were reported for the classifier. The study flagged 150 to 200 TCR beta chains as cytomegalovirus-associated.

The V gene lost 4 bases and the J gene lost 0 bases, with 16 bases spanning the gap. The CDR3 contains 16 residues. The germline V gene encodes CDR1 MDHEN and CDR2 SYDVKM. This receptor was identified in a woman younger than 35 in good health and CMV-seronegative. Sequencing was done on a sample of PBMCs. The rearrangement joins TRBV28 to TRBJ2-7; D might be TRBD2 (5 bases). Written as DNA, the CDR3 is TGTGCCAGCAGTTCTATGCGGGTAGCGCACTCCTACGAGCAGTACTTC. It encodes CASSSMRVAHSYEQYF. Filled out from reference TRBV28 and TRBJ2-7, the complete variable domain reads DVKVTQSSRYLVKRTGEKVFLECVQDMDHENMFWYRQDPGLGLRLIYFSYDVKMKEKGDIPEGYSVSREKKERFSLILESASTNQTSMYLCASSSMRVAHSYEQYFGPGTRLTVT.